This T cell receptor beta chain was obtained from a study of blood T cell repertoires in COVID-19. At the level of the study: Sites across the United States, Italy and Spain contributed samples from acute and convalescent COVID-19. PBMCs, B-cell-depleted T cells, or T cells provided the cDNA or gDNA that made up the material.

In terms of age and location, participants ranged from about 18 to 90 years and lived in fewer than 30 US areas. Cohorts were determined from participant-reported clinical history. The V segment lost 1 base and the J segment 0 bases; nucleotides outside the gene matches: 2. Germline V gives CDR1 SGHRS, CDR2 YFSETQ. This CDR3 comprises 16 residues. Sequencing was performed with immunoSEQ multiplex PCR; in TCRdb, only in-frame clones are kept and a portion is missing. The data contain roughly 300,000 clones, more than 75% of them seen just once; the ten biggest clones take up roughly 10%. The chain links TRBV5-1 to TRBJ2-3, with 10 bases identical to TRBD2. This clonotype was obtained from a woman younger than 35 who had recovered from COVID-19. The material sequenced was PBMCs or T cells enriched from blood (not recorded which). The CDR3, as DNA: TGCGCCAGCAGCTTGACTAGCGGGGTTAGCACAGATACGCAGTATTTT. It codes for CASSLTSGVSTDTQYF.